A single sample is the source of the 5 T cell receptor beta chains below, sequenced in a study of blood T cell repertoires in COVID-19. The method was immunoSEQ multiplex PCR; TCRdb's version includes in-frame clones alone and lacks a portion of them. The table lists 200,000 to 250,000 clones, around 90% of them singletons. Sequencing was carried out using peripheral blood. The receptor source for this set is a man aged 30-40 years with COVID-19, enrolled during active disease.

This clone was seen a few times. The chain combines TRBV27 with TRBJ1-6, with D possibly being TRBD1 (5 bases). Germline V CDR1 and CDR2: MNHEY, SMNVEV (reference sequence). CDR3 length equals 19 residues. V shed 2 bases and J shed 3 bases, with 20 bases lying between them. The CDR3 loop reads CASSLLGPFGGNYNSPLHF. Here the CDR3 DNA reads TGTGCCAGCAGTTTACTGGGACCCTTCGGGGGTAACTATAATTCACCCCTCCACTTT.

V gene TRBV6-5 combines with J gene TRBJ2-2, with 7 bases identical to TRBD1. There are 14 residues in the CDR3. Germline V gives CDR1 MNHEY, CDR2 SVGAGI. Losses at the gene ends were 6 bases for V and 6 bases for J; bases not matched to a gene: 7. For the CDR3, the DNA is TGTGCCAGCAGGGGAACAGGGGCCGCCGGGGAGCTGTTTTTT. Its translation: CASRGTGAAGELFF.

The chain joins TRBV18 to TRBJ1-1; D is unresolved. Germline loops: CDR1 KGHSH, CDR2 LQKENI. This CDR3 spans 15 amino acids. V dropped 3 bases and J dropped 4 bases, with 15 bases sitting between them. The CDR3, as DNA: TGTGCCAGCTCACCCGCACATTCGGGTGGCACTGAAGCTTTCTTT. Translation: CASSPAHSGGTEAFF. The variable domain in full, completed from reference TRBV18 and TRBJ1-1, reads NAGVMQNPRHLVRRRGQEARLRCSPMKGHSHVYWYRQLPEEGLKFMVYLQKENIIDESGMPKERFSAEFPKEGPSILRIQQVVRGDSAAYFCASSPAHSGGTEAFFGQGTRLTVV.

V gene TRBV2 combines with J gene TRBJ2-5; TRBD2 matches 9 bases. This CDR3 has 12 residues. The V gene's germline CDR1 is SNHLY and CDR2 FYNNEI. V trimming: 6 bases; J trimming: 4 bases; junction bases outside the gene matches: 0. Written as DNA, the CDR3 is TGTGCCAGCAGGGGACTAGCAGAGACCCAGTACTTC. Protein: CASRGLAETQYF.

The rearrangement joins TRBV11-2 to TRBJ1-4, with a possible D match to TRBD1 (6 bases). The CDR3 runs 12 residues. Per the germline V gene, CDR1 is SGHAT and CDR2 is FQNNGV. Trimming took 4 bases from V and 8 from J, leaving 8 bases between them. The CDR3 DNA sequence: TGTGCCAGCAGCTCGCAGGGGGAAAAACTGTTTTTT. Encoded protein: CASSSQGEKLFF. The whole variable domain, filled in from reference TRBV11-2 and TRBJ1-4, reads EAGVAQSPRYKIIEKRQSVAFWCNPISGHATLYWYQQILGQGPKLLIQFQNNGVVDDSQLPKDRFSAERLKGVDSTLKIQPAKLEDSAVYLCASSSQGEKLFFGSGTQLSVL.